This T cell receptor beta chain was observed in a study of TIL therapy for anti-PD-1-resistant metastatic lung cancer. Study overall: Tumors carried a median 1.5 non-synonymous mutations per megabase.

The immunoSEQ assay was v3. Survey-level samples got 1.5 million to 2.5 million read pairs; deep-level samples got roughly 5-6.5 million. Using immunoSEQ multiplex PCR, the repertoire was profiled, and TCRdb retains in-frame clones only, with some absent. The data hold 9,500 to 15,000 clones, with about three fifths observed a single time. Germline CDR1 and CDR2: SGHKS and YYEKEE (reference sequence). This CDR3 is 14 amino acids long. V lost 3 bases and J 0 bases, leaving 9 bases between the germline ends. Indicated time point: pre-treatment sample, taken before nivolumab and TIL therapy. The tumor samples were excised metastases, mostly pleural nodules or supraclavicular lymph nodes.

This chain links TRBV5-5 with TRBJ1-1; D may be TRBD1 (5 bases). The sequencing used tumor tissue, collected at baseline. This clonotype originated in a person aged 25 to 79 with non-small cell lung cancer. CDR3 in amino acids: CASSSGTLNTEAFF. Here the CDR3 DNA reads TGTGCCAGCAGCTCGGGGACCTTGAACACTGAAGCTTTCTTT. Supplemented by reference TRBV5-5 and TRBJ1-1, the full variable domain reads DAGVTQSPTHLIKTRGQQVTLRCSPISGHKSVSWYQQVLGQGPQFIFQYYEKEERGRGNFPDRFSARQFPNYSSELNVNALLLGDSALYLCASSSGTLNTEAFFGQGTRLTVV.